The rows below give T cell receptor beta chains drawn from one sample of a study of T cells in Graves' hyperthyroidism and ophthalmopathy. TCRdb called the multiplex PCR reads again in MiXCR, with one record for every CDR3 protein. The table records nearly 600,000 distinct CDR3 sequences, approximately 14% of them present only once. The specimen was blood. The receptors derive from a woman in her twenties or thirties with Graves' hyperthyroidism that later progressed to Graves' ophthalmopathy. CDR3s include the opening cysteine and the closing phenylalanine or tryptophan. The order of the fields is V gene, CDR3 protein.

V gene: TRBV6-1
CDR3 protein: CASSEAGLENEKLFF

V gene: TRBV4-1
CDR3 protein: CASSQPGQLRMAEAFF

V gene: TRBV29-1
CDR3 protein: CSVGGPGQPQHF

V gene: TRBV28
CDR3 protein: CASSLAPLTSPPSYEQYF

V gene: TRBV28
CDR3 protein: CASSTLPLAGVGNEQFF

V gene: TRBV30
CDR3 protein: CAWAGLAAPSYEQYF

V gene: TRBV7-9
CDR3 protein: CASSGVPGNSYEQYF

V gene: TRBV20-1
CDR3 protein: CSARFGLAGGSNEQFF

V gene: TRBV5-1
CDR3 protein: CASSIDSNYGYTF

V gene: TRBV19
CDR3 protein: CASSGLAGGNGEQFF

V gene: TRBV11-3
CDR3 protein: CASSLDGAGGPHEQYF

V gene: TRBV6-1
CDR3 protein: CASSFGGFRFTEAFF

V gene: TRBV18
CDR3 protein: CASSRGTGQETQYF

V gene: TRBV4-2
CDR3 protein: CASSREVLGTSGIWAPHEQYF

V gene: TRBV9
CDR3 protein: CASSVDETGELFF

V gene: TRBV11-3
CDR3 protein: CASSPLVADTQYF

V gene: TRBV19
CDR3 protein: CASSIDSGRAGETQYF

V gene: TRBV7-9
CDR3 protein: CASSPRTRGNYGYTF

V gene: TRBV9
CDR3 protein: CASSARDRGGTDTQYF

V gene: TRBV7-8
CDR3 protein: CASSGTGQGGAFF

V gene: TRBV7-9
CDR3 protein: CASSTGTEFQETQYF

V gene: TRBV28
CDR3 protein: CASRNPGSVWEKLFF

V gene: TRBV19
CDR3 protein: CPHKGWGYTF

V gene: TRBV28
CDR3 protein: CASSFVRDLGVSYEQYF

V gene: TRBV9
CDR3 protein: CASGGGQGRKNTGELFF

V gene: TRBV12-3/TRBV12-4
CDR3 protein: CASTLAGGDTQYF

V gene: TRBV6-5
CDR3 protein: CASSYLDGNTGELFF

V gene: TRBV7-2
CDR3 protein: CASSLAHSGYEQYF

V gene: TRBV19
CDR3 protein: CASSIARQIPGNTIYF

V gene: TRBV20-1
CDR3 protein: CSASRGDTEAFF

V gene: TRBV5-1
CDR3 protein: CASSIGTQNNEQFF